The rows below give T cell receptor beta chains drawn from one sample of a study of cytomegalovirus exposure and HLA in healthy donors. This table comes from immunoSEQ multiplex PCR, and its TCRdb copy is limited to in-frame clones, with some not included. The table includes about 45,000 clones, about 78% detected once. The specimen sequenced was PBMCs. The receptors were sampled from a woman under 40 in good health and CMV-seronegative. Each CDR3 is given with its conserved first and last residue. A D gene is named only where the DNA matches it firmly. Clone size is given for some rows only: seen once, a few or many times, or a class if the clone is expanded.

TRBD2	-	TRBV4-2	TRBJ2-3	CASSPRLAGGDTDTQYF	TGTGCCAGCAGCCCCCGACTAGCGGGGGGTGACACAGATACGCAGTATTTT
TRBD2	-	TRBV9	TRBJ2-7	CASSPEGLAYEQYF	TGTGCCAGCAGCCCAGAGGGACTAGCATACGAGCAGTACTTC
TRBD2	-	TRBV5-4	TRBJ2-5	CASSLGAPWLAGAQETQYF	TGTGCCAGCAGCTTGGGGGCCCCCTGGCTAGCGGGGGCCCAAGAGACCCAGTACTTC
-	once	TRBV9	TRBJ2-6	CASRAGSASGANVLTF	TGTGCCAGCAGGGCAGGGTCAGCCTCTGGGGCCAACGTCCTGACTTTC
-	-	TRBV5-1	TRBJ2-5	CASSLGRRSQETQYF	TGCGCCAGCAGCTTGGGTCGGCGGAGCCAAGAGACCCAGTACTTC
TRBD1	-	TRBV29-1	TRBJ2-1	CSVELGQGYNEQFF	TGCAGCGTTGAGTTGGGACAGGGGTACAATGAGCAGTTCTTC
-	-	TRBV5-1	TRBJ2-3	CASSLSSYTDTQYF	TGCGCCAGCAGCTTGAGTTCCTACACAGATACGCAGTATTTT
TRBD1	once	TRBV5-4	TRBJ2-7	CASSQGQGVYEQYF	TGTGCCAGCAGCCAGGGACAGGGGGTATACGAGCAGTACTTC
-	-	TRBV10-3	TRBJ1-5	CAISERSTGNQPQHF	TGTGCCATCAGTGAGCGGTCAACGGGCAATCAGCCCCAGCATTTT
TRBD1	-	TRBV4-2	TRBJ1-1	CASSQDDRARVAFF	TGTGCCAGCAGCCAAGATGACAGGGCTCGGGTAGCTTTCTTT
TRBD1	-	TRBV9	TRBJ1-1	CASSARQGDTEAFF	TGTGCCAGCAGCGCAAGACAGGGAGATACTGAAGCTTTCTTT
-	-	TRBV30	TRBJ1-5	CAWGTDSNQPQHF	TGTGCCTGGGGTACAGATAGCAATCAGCCCCAGCATTTT
TRBD1	-	TRBV7-9	TRBJ1-4	CASSLGTGVRGEKLFF	TGTGCCAGCAGCTTAGGGACAGGGGTTCGAGGTGAAAAACTGTTTTTT
TRBD2	few	TRBV6-6	TRBJ2-7	CASRDVGGEQGEQYF	TGTGCCAGCAGGGACGTTGGGGGGGAGCAAGGTGAGCAGTACTTC
-	few	TRBV15	TRBJ1-5	CATSRAGDSNQPQHF	TGTGCCACCAGCAGAGCAGGGGATAGCAATCAGCCCCAGCATTTT
-	-	TRBV6-5	TRBJ2-5	CASSRTAYQETQYF	TGTGCCAGCAGCCGGACAGCGTACCAAGAGACCCAGTACTTC
-	-	TRBV5-1	TRBJ1-4	CASSPVGHRDEKLFF	TGCGCCAGCAGCCCGGTGGGGCACCGTGATGAAAAACTGTTTTTT
TRBD1	-	TRBV29-1	TRBJ2-7	CSVNLGQNSYEQYF	TGCAGCGTTAACCTGGGACAGAACTCCTACGAGCAGTACTTC
TRBD1	-	TRBV10-1	TRBJ2-6	CASNLPTFRDRGSGANVLTF	TGCGCCAGCAACCTCCCAACCTTCCGGGACAGGGGTTCTGGGGCCAACGTCCTGACTTTC
TRBD2	-	TRBV30	TRBJ2-3	CAWSGGAGVTDTQYF	TGTGCCTGGAGTGGCGGGGCGGGGGTCACAGATACGCAGTATTTT
TRBD2	-	TRBV7-7	TRBJ2-1	CASSLGAVAGTGEQFF	TGTGCCAGCAGCCTCGGGGCGGTAGCGGGAACCGGGGAGCAGTTCTTC
-	few	TRBV6-5	TRBJ1-1	CASSYRGSGTEAFF	TGTGCCAGCAGTTACCGCGGATCGGGTACTGAAGCTTTCTTT
TRBD1	-	TRBV19	TRBJ1-1	CASSIFRDRVEAFF	TGTGCCAGTAGTATCTTCCGGGACAGGGTGGAAGCTTTCTTT
TRBD1	medium-sized	TRBV5-1	TRBJ2-3	CASRLTQGADTQYF	TGCGCCAGCAGACTAACACAGGGGGCAGATACGCAGTATTTT
-	few	TRBV6-4	TRBJ2-1	CASSDEAGENEQFF	TGTGCCAGCAGTGACGAGGCAGGGGAGAATGAGCAGTTCTTC
-	-	TRBV9	TRBJ2-1	CASSGVLGEQFF	TGTGCCAGCAGCGGAGTTCTCGGTGAGCAGTTCTTC
TRBD2	-	TRBV4-2	TRBJ2-1	CASSPGTSGGSEQFF	TGTGCCAGCAGCCCAGGCACTAGCGGGGGGAGTGAGCAGTTCTTC
TRBD1	-	TRBV6-6	TRBJ1-4	CASSYPPGTGPQKLFF	TGTGCCAGCAGTTACCCGCCTGGGACAGGGCCTCAAAAACTGTTTTTT
-	-	TRBV6-4	TRBJ2-2	CASSDGGSAGELFF	TGTGCCAGCAGTGACGGAGGGTCCGCCGGGGAGCTGTTTTTT
-	-	TRBV28	TRBJ2-7	CASSLPGLYEQYF	TGTGCCAGCAGTTTGCCAGGGTTGTACGAGCAGTACTTC
-	-	TRBV18	TRBJ1-6	CASSPTGDNSPLHF	TGTGCCAGCTCACCAACAGGTGATAATTCACCCCTCCACTTT
-	-	TRBV15	TRBJ2-7	CATSRAGGLGTGYEQYF	TGTGCCACCAGCAGGGCTGGGGGCCTCGGCACCGGCTACGAGCAGTACTTC
-	-	TRBV28	TRBJ2-1	CASSSPSTENEQFF	TGTGCCAGCAGTTCTCCTTCGACGGAGAATGAGCAGTTCTTC
TRBD2	-	TRBV6-6	TRBJ2-3	CAGSTGTSGTDTQYF	TGTGCCGGAAGTACCGGGACTAGCGGCACAGATACGCAGTATTTT
TRBD1	-	TRBV28	TRBJ1-1	CASSLPYRGTEAFF	TGTGCCAGCAGTTTACCATACAGGGGAACTGAAGCTTTCTTT